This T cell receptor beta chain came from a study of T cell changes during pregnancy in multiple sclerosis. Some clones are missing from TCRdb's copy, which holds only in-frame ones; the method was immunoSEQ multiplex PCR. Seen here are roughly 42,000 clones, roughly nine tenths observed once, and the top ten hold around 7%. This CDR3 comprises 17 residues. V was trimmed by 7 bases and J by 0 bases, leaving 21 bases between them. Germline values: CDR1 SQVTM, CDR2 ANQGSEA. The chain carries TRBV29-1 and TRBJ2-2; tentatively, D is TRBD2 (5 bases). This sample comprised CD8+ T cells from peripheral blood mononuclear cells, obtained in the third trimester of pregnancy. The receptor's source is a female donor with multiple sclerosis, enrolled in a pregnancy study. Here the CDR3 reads CSAARPTDSTNTGELFF. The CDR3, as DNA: TGCAGCGCTGCCCGCCCCACGGACTCTACGAACACCGGGGAGCTGTTTTTT.